This T cell receptor beta chain was found in a study of blood T cell repertoires in COVID-19. CDR1 GTSNPN and CDR2 SVGIG come from the germline V gene (reference sequence). Trimming took 1 base from V and 5 from J, leaving 14 bases between them. CDR3 length: 14 amino acids. In the authors' methods: Amplification with reference gene primers provided the estimates of nucleated cell counts. Data came from immunoSEQ multiplex PCR; TCRdb stores just in-frame clones and leaves some out. The DNA gave D and trimming, while V, J and clone size come from that table. This table has a few hundred thousand clones, just over 85% appearing once.

The sample taken for sequencing was PBMCs or T cells enriched from blood (not recorded which). This clonotype was obtained from a woman in her late teens or twenties who had recovered from COVID-19. This sequence joins TRBV30 and TRBJ2-5; D uncertain. This CDR3 is CAWSEGRNRETQYF. The CDR3 bases are TGTGCCTGGAGTGAAGGCAGGAATAGGGAGACCCAGTACTTC.